These 23 T cell receptor beta chains originate from one sample sequenced in a study of blood T cells in healthy people across ages. Combining a sample-barcoded 5' primer with a J-beta primer mix, a second PCR ran for about 6 to 11 cycles. MiXCR, applied by TCRdb to the 5' RACE reads, yields one record per CDR3 protein. Here the sample spans about 1.8 million distinct CDR3 sequences, 49% being singletons. Material: blood. The receptors stem from a woman between 35 and 50 years old in good health.

This chain joins TRBV7-2 and TRBJ2-7; 8 nucleotides line up with TRBD1. The CDR3 runs 17 residues. The junction had 11 bases not matched to a gene; V was cut back by 4 bases and J by 0 bases. Germline V gene sequence: CDR1 SGHTA, CDR2 FQGNSA. The CDR3 sequence: CASSSPGDRSISYEQYF. The CDR3, as DNA: TGTGCCAGCAGCTCCCCCGGGGACAGGAGTATCTCCTACGAGCAGTACTTC.

The chain combines TRBV12-3 or TRBV12-4 with TRBJ2-5; 8 bases align to TRBD2. The CDR3 runs to 15 residues. J was trimmed by 0 bases and V by 3 bases; bases with no gene match: 3. For the CDR3, the DNA is TGTGCCAGCAGTTTCAAGCGGGGGTACCAAGAGACCCAGTACTTC. This gives the protein CASSFKRGYQETQYF.

This clonotype was counted between two and nine times. The V gene is TRBV6-2 or TRBV6-3, the J gene TRBJ2-7, with unresolved D. The ends were cut back, 2 bases at V and 1 base at J, with 12 bases in the middle. This CDR3 has 15 residues. The V gene's germline CDR1 is MNHEY and CDR2 SVGEGT. The CDR3 bases are TGTGCCAGCAGTTACGGTAACACATTTTCCTACGAGCAGTACTTC. As protein: CASSYGNTFSYEQYF.

This rearrangement joins TRBV28 to TRBJ2-5; D is unresolved. The better agreement between TRBJ2-7 and the DNA end casts doubt on the J call. Per germline, CDR1 MDHEN and CDR2 SYDVKM. The CDR3 sequence is 13 residues long. CDR3 protein: CASSFSDTYEQYF. The CDR3 DNA reads TGTGCCAGCAGTTTTTCGGATACCTACGAGCAGTACTTC.

This clonotype has a handful of counts. The chain employs TRBV7-2 and TRBJ2-7; 9 positions match TRBD2. The J call may be incorrect, as the DNA end agrees better with TRBJ2-5. This CDR3 has 18 residues. The germline CDR1 and CDR2 sequences are SGHTA and FQGNSA. CDR3 nucleotide sequence: TGTGCCAGCAGCCTACGAACTAGCGGGCCCGGGAAGGGAGAGACCCAGTACTTC. Encoded protein: CASSLRTSGPGKGETQYF.

The rearrangement links TRBV15 to TRBJ2-7; the match to TRBD2 covers 8 bases. CDR1 and CDR2 from the germline V gene are LNHNV and YYDKDF (reference sequence). This CDR3 is built from 16 residues. V lost 5 bases, J lost 6 bases, and 15 bases stayed unmatched. CDR3 in DNA: TGTGCCACCAGCGTAGATCCAGCCCTTCGGGGGGGCGAGCAGTACTTC. It translates to CATSVDPALRGGEQYF.

CDR3 amino acids: CSVIPGGRGTDTQYF. CDR3 sequence (DNA): TGCAGCGTTATACCCGGTGGTCGAGGCACAGATACGCAGTATTTT. This chain joins TRBV29-1 and TRBJ2-3; no definite D call. The CDR3 is 15 residues long. Per germline, CDR1 SQVTM and CDR2 ANQGSEA. Trimming took 5 bases from V and 1 from J, leaving 16 bases between them.

This clonotype has only a few counts. The chain employs TRBV28 and TRBJ2-1; D may be TRBD1 (5 bases). The CDR3 spans 14 residues. Germline lookup yields CDR1 MDHEN and CDR2 SYDVKM. V gave up 6 bases and J gave up 3 bases, with 12 bases separating them. CDR3 in amino acids: CASSTTVIYNEQFF. The CDR3 DNA sequence: TGTGCCAGCAGCACGACAGTAATCTACAATGAGCAGTTCTTC.

This rearrangement joins TRBV6-2 or TRBV6-3 to TRBJ2-1; TRBD2 matches 7 bases. Germline assignment: CDR1 MNHEY and CDR2 SVGEGT. With 6 bases clipped from V and 10 bases from J, the junction kept 9 bases outside the gene matches. The CDR3 has 13 residues. CDR3 in DNA: TGTGCCAGCAGACCGACTAGCACCTACGAGCAGTTCTTC. This encodes CASRPTSTYEQFF.

This chain joins TRBV7-9 and TRBJ2-6, with a possible D match to TRBD1 (6 bases). Trimming removed 7 bases at V and 1 base at J, with 11 bases between. Per the germline V gene, CDR1 is SEHNR and CDR2 is FQNEAQ (reference sequence). The CDR3 runs to 15 residues. DNA of the CDR3: TGTGCCAGCACTAAACAGGGTTCTGGGGCCAACGTCCTGACTTTC. Amino acid sequence: CASTKQGSGANVLTF.

This clonotype has ten or more counts. The chain has TRBV6-2 or TRBV6-3 and TRBJ2-1, with 7 bases matching TRBD1. Germline-derived CDR1 and CDR2 are MNHEY and SVGEGT. The length of the CDR3 is 14 residues. Trimming took 4 bases from V and 0 from J; bases not matched to a gene: 0. CDR3 region: CASSWDSSYNEQFF. The DNA of the CDR3 is TGTGCCAGCAGTTGGGACAGCTCCTACAATGAGCAGTTCTTC.

The genes are TRBV20-1 and TRBJ1-2; no definite D call. The V gene lost 0 bases and the J gene lost 4 bases, with 15 bases spanning the gap. This CDR3 comprises 15 residues. Germline CDR1 and CDR2: DFQATT and SNEGSKA (reference sequence). CDR3 residues: CSARDRNRQSYGYTF. The DNA for the CDR3 is TGCAGTGCTAGAGATCGGAACCGTCAGTCCTATGGCTACACCTTC.

This chain joins TRBV6-6 and TRBJ1-2, with 7 bases that match TRBD1. The junction had 9 bases not matched to a gene; V was cut back by 7 bases and J by 7 bases. Germline CDR1 is MNHNY and CDR2 is SVGAGI (reference sequence). This CDR3 is built from 13 residues. The CDR3 here is CASTEQGPAGYTF. The DNA for the CDR3 is TGTGCCAGCACCGAACAGGGGCCTGCTGGCTACACCTTC.

V usage is TRBV7-9 and J usage is TRBJ1-2, with a possible D match to TRBD1 (5 bases). There are 14 residues in the CDR3. Germline V gene sequence: CDR1 SEHNR, CDR2 FQNEAQ (reference sequence). The V end was cut by 4 bases, the J end by 6 bases, with 15 bases between. In DNA, the CDR3 is TGTGCCAGCAGCTGGAGGGGAGGGATGGATGGCTACACCTTC. Translating gives CASSWRGGMDGYTF.

The chain couples TRBV18 to TRBJ1-2; tentatively, D is TRBD1 (5 bases). Germline CDR1 reads KGHSH; CDR2 reads LQKENI. The CDR3 spans 14 residues. Trimming took off 6 bases at V and 3 bases at J, with 14 bases between the two ends. In DNA form, the CDR3 reads TGTGCCAGCTCCCGGGGCGGCCAAGACTATGGCTACACCTTC. It yields the protein CASSRGGQDYGYTF.

This clonotype showed up just a few times. The J gene is TRBJ2-1, the V gene TRBV7-8, with D possibly matching TRBD1 (6 bases). The CDR3 loop spans 17 amino acids. The germline V and J ends were trimmed by 4 bases and 5 bases, with 21 bases remaining between them. Germline lookup yields CDR1 SGHVS and CDR2 FQNEAQ. CDR3 DNA: TGTGCCAGCAGCTGGGATAGGGCGGACAGCCGGAACAATGAGCAGTTCTTC. This sequence encodes CASSWDRADSRNNEQFF. The full variable domain, in which reference TRBV7-8 and TRBJ2-1 provide the parts outside the CDR3, is GAGVSQSPRYKVAKRGQDVALRCDPISGHVSLFWYQQALGQGPEFLTYFQNEAQLDKSGLPSDRFFAERPEGSVSTLKIQRTQQEDSAVYLCASSWDRADSRNNEQFFGPGTRLTVL.

This clonotype has more than one count but fewer than ten. The CDR3 sequence: CASSPGTGRQPQHF. Here the CDR3 DNA reads TGTGCCAGCAGTCCCGGGACAGGCAGGCAGCCCCAGCATTTT. The chain carries TRBV27 and TRBJ1-5, with 8 bases aligning to TRBD1. The germline V gene encodes CDR1 MNHEY and CDR2 SMNVEV (reference sequence). The CDR3 length is 14 residues. Losses at the gene ends were 5 bases for V and 7 bases for J; bases not matched to a gene: 7.

This sequence joins TRBV7-9 and TRBJ2-5, with no clear D. V lost 5 bases and J 5 bases, leaving 18 bases between the germline ends. The CDR3 contains 15 residues. Looked up from germline, CDR1 is SEHNR and CDR2 is FQNEAQ (reference sequence). CDR3 sequence reads: CASSPRVWVTETQYF. CDR3 in DNA: TGTGCCAGCAGCCCGCGCGTTTGGGTTACCGAGACCCAGTACTTC.

A few counts support this clonotype. The chain is built from TRBV13 and TRBJ2-7, with D unclear. The DNA matches TRBJ2-5 better at its end, which makes the J call doubtful. This CDR3 has 14 residues. Germline-derived CDR1 and CDR2 are PRHDT and FYEKMQ (reference sequence). The CDR3 here is CASDLPDALETQYF. The DNA of the CDR3 is TGTGCCAGCGACCTTCCCGACGCCTTAGAGACCCAGTACTTC.

This clonotype came up a few times. The chain recombines TRBV7-2 with TRBJ2-3; 7 positions match TRBD2. Trimming cost V 0 bases and J 2 bases; bases outside gene matches: 11. This CDR3 is 18 amino acids long. Per the germline V gene, CDR1 is SGHTA and CDR2 is FQGNSA. CDR3 protein: CASSLAKSWRGTTDTQYF. The DNA for the CDR3 is TGTGCCAGCAGCTTAGCCAAATCTTGGCGGGGGACCACAGATACGCAGTATTTT.

This rearrangement joins TRBV5-5 to TRBJ2-1; D gene unclear. V lost 4 bases to trimming and J lost 1 base, with 12 bases between them. The CDR3 runs to 15 residues. CDR1 is SGHKS, CDR2 YYEKEE, per germline (reference sequence). CDR3 in amino acids: CASSKGGLSYNEQFF. The CDR3, as DNA: TGTGCCAGCAGCAAGGGTGGGCTATCCTACAATGAGCAGTTCTTC.

The chain employs TRBV10-3 and TRBJ1-5, with D unresolved. Germline loops: CDR1 ENHRY, CDR2 SYGVKD. CDR3 size: 13 residues. Trimming took 6 bases from V and 4 from J, leaving 10 bases between them. CDR3 sequence: CAIRPEGNQPQHF. The CDR3 DNA reads TGTGCCATCAGGCCCGAAGGTAATCAGCCCCAGCATTTT.

The chain employs TRBV25-1 and TRBJ1-2; 9 bases map to TRBD1. The V gene end was trimmed by 2 bases and the J gene end by 5 bases; junction bases not matched to a gene: 6. The germline gives CDR1 MGHDK, CDR2 SYGVNS. There are 15 residues in the CDR3. The CDR3 coding sequence is TGTGCCAGCAGTGAAGAAGGGGACAGGGAATATGGCTACACCTTC. Translation: CASSEEGDREYGYTF.